One and the same sample provided the 6 T cell receptor beta chains below, sequenced in a study of T cell clusters in autoimmune cytopenias. TRB was amplified from about 250 ng of peripheral blood genomic DNA per sample. One tube held mixed TRB-A and TRB-B primer pools for touch-down PCR. TCRdb processed the multiplex PCR reads again and assigns one entry to each CDR3 protein, with no DNA. The specimen's table records 7,000 to 8,500 distinct CDR3 sequences. Sequencing input: peripheral blood. Receptors were obtained from a human donor with an autoimmune cytopenia or autoimmune hepatitis (not recorded which).

This chain connects TRBV7-9 to TRBJ1-2. Per the germline V gene, CDR1 is SEHNR and CDR2 is FQNEAQ (reference sequence). The CDR3 sequence is 14 residues long. This CDR3 is CASSLSFNPTSDTF.

This clonotype is medium-sized by frequency. This chain's CDR3 is CSARDLQGRGRSSYEQYF. The chain recombines TRBV20-1 with TRBJ2-7; the D call of TRBD1 rests on TCRdb alone, since no DNA is present to check it. The length of the CDR3 is 18 residues. Germline-derived CDR1 and CDR2 are DFQATT and SNEGSKA (reference sequence).

The rearrangement links TRBV30 to TRBJ2-1; absent DNA, TCRdb's TRBD1 call cannot be checked. Germline loops: CDR1 GTSNPN, CDR2 SVGIG (reference sequence). There are 15 residues in the CDR3. The CDR3: CAWGPGTGSYNEQFF.

CDR3 in amino acids: CASYLQGYNEQFF. The rearrangement uses TRBV6-1 and TRBJ2-1; TCRdb calls TRBD1, which cannot be checked without DNA. The germline gives CDR1 MNHNS, CDR2 SASEGT. This CDR3 region has 13 residues.

This clonotype is classed as medium-sized (0.01 to 0.1%) by frequency. The genes are TRBV6-5 and TRBJ2-2; TCRdb reports TRBD1, a call that lacks DNA to check it against. CDR3 length: 14 amino acids. CDR1 is MNHEY and CDR2 is SVGAGI in the germline V gene. The CDR3 loop reads CASSYGGRTGELFF.

This chain connects TRBV6-5 to TRBJ1-1; TCRdb indicates TRBD1, and absent DNA this call remains unverified. Germline loops: CDR1 MNHEY, CDR2 SVGAGI. This CDR3 comprises 15 residues. The CDR3 region is CASSYSRSGNTEAFF.